Listed below are T cell receptor beta chains from one sample, sequenced in a study of T-cell reconstitution after alpha-beta-depleted transplantation in children. TCRdb re-derived calls from the PCR reads in MiXCR, one entry per CDR3 protein. The data show some 440,000 distinct CDR3 sequences, around 16% seen once. The source was PBMCs, mostly from graft donor cells, collected 360 days after TCRalphabeta/CD19-depleted stem cell transplant. These receptors all stem from a boy younger than two who had a stem cell transplant for Wiskott-Aldrich syndrome, so the T cells may come from the graft donor. Each CDR3 is given with its conserved first and last residue. The D gene is left open where the match is weak. Some rows have no size entry. The others give once, few or many, or a class for an expanded clone.

>-|-|TRBV7-9|TRBJ1-6
TGTGCCAGAGCAGAGGGATGGGCCCTCCACTTT
CARAEGWALHF
>-|-|TRBV20-1|TRBJ2-1
TGCAGTGCCTCCCCCGACAGCAATGAGCAGTTCTTC
CSASPDSNEQFF
>-|TRBD2|TRBV12-3/TRBV12-4|TRBJ2-3
TGTGCCAGCAGTTTCGGCGGGAGGGCGGGAGATACGCAGTATTTT
CASSFGGRAGDTQYF
>few|TRBD2|TRBV29-1|TRBJ2-1
TGCAGCGTTGCACTAGCGGGGTTCTACAATGAGCAGTTCTTC
CSVALAGFYNEQFF
>few|TRBD2|TRBV10-3|TRBJ2-1
TGTGCCATCAGACCTACTAGCGGGAGTTACAATGAGCAGTTCTTC
CAIRPTSGSYNEQFF
>-|-|TRBV29-1|TRBJ2-3
TGCAGCGTTGACCCCCTCAAGAAGACCTTCCCCTACACAGATACGCAGTATTTT
CSVDPLKKTFPYTDTQYF
>-|TRBD2|TRBV24-1|TRBJ2-5
TGTGCCACCAGTGAGCCCCTATTAGCGGGAGGACCAGAGACCCAGTACTTC
CATSEPLLAGGPETQYF
>-|TRBD2|TRBV10-3|TRBJ2-7
TGTGCCATCAGACCGGGACTAGAGTCTTCCTACGAGCAGTACTTC
CAIRPGLESSYEQYF
>-|-|TRBV11-2|TRBJ2-5
TGTGCCAGCAGCTTGACCGTGCGGGAGACCCAGTACTTC
CASSLTVRETQYF
>-|-|TRBV5-1|TRBJ2-7
TGCGCCAGCAGCAGAAAACCAGGCTCCTACGAGCAGTACTTC
CASSRKPGSYEQYF
>many|-|TRBV5-1|TRBJ2-7
TGCGCCAGCAGCTTACAGATACAGGGTGGCGAGCAGTACTTC
CASSLQIQGGEQYF
>-|-|TRBV7-9|TRBJ2-7
TGTGCCAGCAGCCCCCTGGGAGTGGCCGAGCAGTACTTC
CASSPLGVAEQYF
>few|TRBD2|TRBV20-1|TRBJ2-1
TGCAGTGCTAGAGCGGGGACTAGCGCCTTAAATGAGCAGTTCTTC
CSARAGTSALNEQFF
>-|-|TRBV24-1|TRBJ2-5
TGTGCCACCAGTGATGGGGGAGGCGAGACCCAGTACTTC
CATSDGGGETQYF
>-|-|TRBV7-9|TRBJ2-7
TGTGCCAGCAGCCAGAACAGGGCCGAGCAGTACTTC
CASSQNRAEQYF